This entry features one T cell receptor beta chain sequence. Antigen: not known. These data belong to a study of T cell responses to AZD1222 COVID-19 vaccine. Whole-study findings and limits: Donors were chiefly white British, with a greater number of females, and clonal diversity was perhaps underestimated. Vaccine-related CD4 TCRs covered spike, predominating at 160-218 and 743-854. Baseline serology detected seropositivity in only five to seven AZD1222 recipients. Increased Spike-specific TCR breadth and depth were observed after two AZD1222 doses.

CDR3 size: 15 residues. Per the germline V gene, CDR1 is SEHNR and CDR2 is FQNEAQ (reference sequence). With 5 bases removed from V and 1 base from J, the gap between germline ends came to 14 bases. Assay: immunoSEQ multiplex PCR; the TCRdb copy retains only in-frame clones and omits some. This sample carries 70,000 to 85,000 clones, 83% of them seen once, and the ten largest clones take approximately 1.2%. This sample comprised peripheral blood, obtained 28 days after the second AZD1222 dose. The receptor was derived from an adult who received the AZD1222 COVID-19 vaccine. The gene calls are TRBV7-9 and TRBJ1-1, with no clear D. CDR3 sequence: CASSKIQAQNTEAFF. The CDR3 DNA follows: TGTGCCAGCAGCAAGATCCAGGCGCAGAACACTGAAGCTTTCTTT.